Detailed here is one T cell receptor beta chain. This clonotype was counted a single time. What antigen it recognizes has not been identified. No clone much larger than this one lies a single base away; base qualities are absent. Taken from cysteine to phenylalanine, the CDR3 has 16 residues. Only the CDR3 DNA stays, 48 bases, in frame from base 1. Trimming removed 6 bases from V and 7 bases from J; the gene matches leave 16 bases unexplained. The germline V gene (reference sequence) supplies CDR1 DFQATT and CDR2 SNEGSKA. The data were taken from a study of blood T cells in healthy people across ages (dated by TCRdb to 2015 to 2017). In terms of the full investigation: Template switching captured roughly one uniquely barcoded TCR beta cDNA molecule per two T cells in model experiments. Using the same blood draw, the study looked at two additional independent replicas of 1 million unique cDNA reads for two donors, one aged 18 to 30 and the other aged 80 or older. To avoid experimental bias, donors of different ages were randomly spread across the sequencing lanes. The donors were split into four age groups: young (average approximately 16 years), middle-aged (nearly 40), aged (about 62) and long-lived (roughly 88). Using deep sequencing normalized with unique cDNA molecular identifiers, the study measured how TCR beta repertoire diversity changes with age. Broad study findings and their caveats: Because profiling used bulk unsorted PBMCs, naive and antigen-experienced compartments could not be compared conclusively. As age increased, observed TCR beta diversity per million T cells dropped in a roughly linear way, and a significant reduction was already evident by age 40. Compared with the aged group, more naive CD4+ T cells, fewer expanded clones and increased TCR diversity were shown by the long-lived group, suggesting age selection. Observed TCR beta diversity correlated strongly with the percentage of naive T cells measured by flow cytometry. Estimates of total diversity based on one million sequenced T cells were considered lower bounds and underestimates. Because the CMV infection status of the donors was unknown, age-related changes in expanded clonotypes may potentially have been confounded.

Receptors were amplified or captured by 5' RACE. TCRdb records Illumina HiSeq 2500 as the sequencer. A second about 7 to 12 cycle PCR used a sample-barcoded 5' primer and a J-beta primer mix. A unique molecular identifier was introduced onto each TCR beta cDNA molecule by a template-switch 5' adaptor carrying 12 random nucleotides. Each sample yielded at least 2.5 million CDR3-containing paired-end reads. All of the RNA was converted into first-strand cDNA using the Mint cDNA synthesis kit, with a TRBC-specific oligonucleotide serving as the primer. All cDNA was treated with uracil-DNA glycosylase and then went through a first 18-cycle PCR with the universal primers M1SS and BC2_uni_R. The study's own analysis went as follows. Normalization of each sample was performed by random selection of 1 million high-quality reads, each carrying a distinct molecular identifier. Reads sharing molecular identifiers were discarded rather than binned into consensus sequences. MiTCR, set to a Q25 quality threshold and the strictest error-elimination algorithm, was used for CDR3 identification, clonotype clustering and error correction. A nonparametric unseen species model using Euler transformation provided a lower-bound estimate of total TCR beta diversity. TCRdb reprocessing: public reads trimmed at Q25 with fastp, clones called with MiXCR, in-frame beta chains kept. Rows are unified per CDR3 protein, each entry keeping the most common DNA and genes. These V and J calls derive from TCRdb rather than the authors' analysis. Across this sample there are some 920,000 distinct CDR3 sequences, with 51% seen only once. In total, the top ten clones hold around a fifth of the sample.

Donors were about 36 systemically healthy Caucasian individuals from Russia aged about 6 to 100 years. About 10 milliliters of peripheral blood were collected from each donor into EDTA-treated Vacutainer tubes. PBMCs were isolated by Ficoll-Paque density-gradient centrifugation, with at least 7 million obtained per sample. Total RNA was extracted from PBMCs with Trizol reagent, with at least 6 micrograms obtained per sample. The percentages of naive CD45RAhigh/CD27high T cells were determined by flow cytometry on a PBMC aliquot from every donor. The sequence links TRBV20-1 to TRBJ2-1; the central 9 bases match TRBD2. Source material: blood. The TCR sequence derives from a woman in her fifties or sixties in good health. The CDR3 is CSAHSTSGSLGNEQFF. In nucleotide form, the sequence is TGCAGTGCCCACAGCACTAGCGGGTCCCTTGGTAATGAGCAGTTCTTC.